The 29 T cell receptor beta chains presented below share a single source sample, sequenced in a study of cytomegalovirus exposure and HLA in healthy donors. Repertoires were generated with immunoSEQ multiplex PCR, while TCRdb's copy carries only in-frame clones and drops some. The sample includes around 400,000 clones, 75% to 90% of them seen just once. Sequencing was carried out using PBMCs. All receptors come from a young woman in good health and CMV-seronegative.

This clone was detected only once. The J gene is TRBJ2-5, the V gene TRBV5-1, with 13 bases fitting TRBD2. With V trimmed by 0 bases and J by 1 base, 3 bases remained unmatched. Germline V gene sequence: CDR1 SGHRS, CDR2 YFSETQ. The CDR3 is 17 amino acids. The CDR3 nucleotides are TGCGCCAGCAGCTTGGCCGGGACTAGCGGGATCCAAGAGACCCAGTACTTC. It encodes CASSLAGTSGIQETQYF.

The chain employs TRBV2 and TRBJ2-1; 10 nucleotides match TRBD2. Per germline, CDR1 SNHLY and CDR2 FYNNEI. The CDR3 is 15 residues long. Trimming at V came to 4 bases and at J to 2 bases, leaving 2 bases not matched to a gene. The CDR3 DNA follows: TGTGCCAGCAGTGTTCTAGCGGGGGCCTACAATGAGCAGTTCTTC. As protein: CASSVLAGAYNEQFF.

CDR3: CASTSSGNGYNEQFF. The CDR3 region has the DNA TGTGCCAGTACCTCTAGCGGGAACGGCTACAATGAGCAGTTCTTC. The rearrangement joins TRBV19 to TRBJ2-1; 9 bases agree with TRBD2. Germline V gene sequence: CDR1 LNHDA, CDR2 SQIVND (reference sequence). The CDR3 loop spans 15 amino acids. J was trimmed by 3 bases and V by 7 bases; bases with no gene match: 7. Filled out from reference TRBV19 and TRBJ2-1, the complete variable domain reads DGGITQSPKYLFRKEGQNVTLSCEQNLNHDAMYWYRQDPGQGLRLIYYSQIVNDFQKGDIAEGYSVSREKKESFPLTVTSAQKNPTAFYLCASTSSGNGYNEQFFGPGTRLTVL.

This rearrangement joins TRBV6-1 to TRBJ1-5; 9 nucleotides align to TRBD1. Per the germline V gene, CDR1 is MNHNS and CDR2 is SASEGT. This CDR3 has 15 amino acids. The V segment lost 4 bases and the J segment 5 bases; nucleotides outside the gene matches: 6. The chain's CDR3 is CASSASGTGYQPQHF. CDR3 nucleotides: TGTGCCAGCAGTGCCTCCGGGACAGGGTATCAGCCCCAGCATTTT.

V usage is TRBV19 and J usage is TRBJ2-2; D remains unclear. The CDR3 covers 15 residues. Germline lookup yields CDR1 LNHDA and CDR2 SQIVND (reference sequence). V lost 5 bases and J 7 bases, leaving 17 bases between the germline ends. Written as DNA, the CDR3 is TGTGCCAGTAGTGTGGGTAGCCGAGTACACGGGGAGCTGTTTTTT. Translation: CASSVGSRVHGELFF. The whole variable domain, remainder taken from reference TRBV19 and TRBJ2-2, is DGGITQSPKYLFRKEGQNVTLSCEQNLNHDAMYWYRQDPGQGLRLIYYSQIVNDFQKGDIAEGYSVSREKKESFPLTVTSAQKNPTAFYLCASSVGSRVHGELFFGEGSRLTVL.

The chain uses TRBV27 and TRBJ2-7; D gene unclear. CDR1 and CDR2 from the germline V gene are MNHEY and SMNVEV (reference sequence). The V end lost 7 bases, the J end lost 0 bases, and 13 bases lay between the germline ends. The CDR3 is made up of 14 amino acids. The DNA of the CDR3 is TGTGCCAGCAAGGAGATCGGATCCTCCTACGAGCAGTACTTC. It yields the protein CASKEIGSSYEQYF.

With regard to this clone: Other DNA sequences of this sample code for an identical CDR3. V and J are TRBV6-5 and TRBJ1-2; D is uncertain. Germline loops: CDR1 MNHEY, CDR2 SVGAGI. V lost 4 bases and J 14 bases, leaving 20 bases between the germline ends. The length of the CDR3 is 13 residues. The CDR3 spells CASSSNRDSLLTF. The DNA for the CDR3 is TGTGCCAGCAGTTCAAACCGGGATTCCTTGTTAACCTTC.

The chain joins TRBV28 to TRBJ1-5, with 10 bases identical to TRBD1. In germline, CDR1 is MDHEN, CDR2 SYDVKM. With V trimmed by 5 bases and J by 3 bases, 4 bases remained unmatched. CDR3 length: 15 residues. The CDR3 is CASSPDRGINQPQHF. The CDR3 region has the DNA TGTGCCAGCAGTCCGGACAGGGGGATCAATCAGCCCCAGCATTTT. The complete variable domain, with remaining parts taken from reference TRBV28 and TRBJ1-5, reads DVKVTQSSRYLVKRTGEKVFLECVQDMDHENMFWYRQDPGLGLRLIYFSYDVKMKEKGDIPEGYSVSREKKERFSLILESASTNQTSMYLCASSPDRGINQPQHFGDGTRLSIL.

In its sample, this clone was seen once. V gene TRBV2 combines with J gene TRBJ2-1, with 12 positions matching TRBD2. CDR3 length equals 14 residues. Per germline, CDR1 SNHLY and CDR2 FYNNEI. After removal of 4 bases from V and 11 bases from J, the junction contained 6 bases not matched to a gene. The CDR3 protein is CASSAASGGGQQFF. The CDR3 nucleotides are TGTGCCAGCAGTGCGGCTAGCGGGGGGGGCCAGCAGTTCTTC.

The chain joins TRBV28 to TRBJ2-3; 9 nucleotides agree with TRBD1. The J segment lost 4 bases and the V segment lost 3 bases, leaving 5 bases of the junction unmatched. This CDR3 has 15 residues. Germline V gene lookup returns CDR1 MDHEN and CDR2 SYDVKM. The CDR3 loop is CASSFLQGAPDTQYF. The CDR3 DNA follows: TGTGCCAGCAGTTTTCTACAGGGGGCCCCAGATACGCAGTATTTT.

The chain links TRBV28 to TRBJ2-4; D possibly corresponds to TRBD1 (5 bases). This CDR3 has 15 amino acids. V dropped 6 bases and J dropped 1 base, with 13 bases sitting between them. From germline, CDR1 is MDHEN and CDR2 SYDVKM. This CDR3 reads CASRVRGTAKNIQYF. In DNA form, the CDR3 reads TGTGCCAGCAGAGTAAGGGGCACGGCCAAAAACATTCAGTACTTC.

The chain is built from TRBV5-1 and TRBJ2-7; D is uncertain. The CDR3 has 12 residues. V lost 1 base and J 3 bases, leaving 5 bases between the germline ends. The germline V gene encodes CDR1 SGHRS and CDR2 YFSETQ. CDR3: CASSLSNYEQYF. The DNA of the CDR3 is TGCGCCAGCAGCTTGTCTAACTACGAGCAGTACTTC.

The chain recombines TRBV12-2 with TRBJ2-7; no check of the table's D call, TRBD1, against the DNA was made. TRBV12-2 is annotated as a pseudogene. The CDR3 has 15 amino acids. The CDR3 sequence: CASRSGQGAPHEQYF. The CDR3 nucleotides are TGTGCAAGTCGCTCCGGACAGGGGGCTCCCCACGAGCAGTACTTC.

This chain links TRBV30 with TRBJ2-5; a possible D gene is TRBD2 (6 bases). This CDR3 comprises 17 residues. The germline V gene has CDR1 GTSNPN and CDR2 SVGIG (reference sequence). V dropped 1 base and J dropped 1 base, with 19 bases sitting between them. The CDR3 DNA is TGTGCCTGGAGTGGATCGGGAGCAGGACTCCTCCAAGAGACCCAGTACTTC. The encoded protein is CAWSGSGAGLLQETQYF.

This clone was seen only once. The V and J genes are TRBV25-1 and TRBJ2-1, with 12 bases aligning to TRBD1. CDR1 and CDR2 (germline): MGHDK, SYGVNS. V shed 4 bases, J shed 7 bases, and the junction held 8 bases outside the gene matches. The CDR3 runs 16 residues. CDR3 protein: CASSVPGTGGENEQFF. For the CDR3, the DNA is TGTGCCAGCAGTGTGCCCGGGACAGGGGGCGAGAATGAGCAGTTCTTC.

V is TRBV29-1 and J is TRBJ1-1; D uncertain. Between the trimmed V and J ends, which lost 6 bases and 2 bases, there was a span of 10 bases. CDR3 length: 12 amino acids. CDR1 and CDR2 from the germline V gene are SQVTM and ANQGSEA. The CDR3 sequence: CSVEGGNTEAFF. CDR3 DNA: TGCAGCGTAGAGGGCGGAAACACTGAAGCTTTCTTT. Full variable domain (rest looked up from reference TRBV29-1 and TRBJ1-1): SAVISQKPSRDICQRGTSLTIQCQVDSQVTMMFWYRQQPGQSLTLIATANQGSEATYESGFVIDKFPISRPNLTFSTLTVSNMSPEDSSIYLCSVEGGNTEAFFGQGTRLTVV.

The chain couples TRBV4-1 to TRBJ2-7, with 9 bases that match TRBD1. After removal of 5 bases from V and 4 bases from J, the junction contained 6 bases not matched to a gene. This CDR3 region has 14 residues. CDR1 and CDR2 from the germline V gene are MGHRA and YSYEKL. The CDR3 sequence: CASSKGQGGYEQYF. The CDR3 region has the DNA TGCGCCAGCAGCAAGGGACAGGGTGGATACGAGCAGTACTTC.

The rearrangement uses TRBV28 and TRBJ2-2; 8 positions agree with TRBD2. Trimming cost V 6 bases and J 0 bases; bases outside gene matches: 6. The germline V gene encodes CDR1 MDHEN and CDR2 SYDVKM. The length of the CDR3 is 16 residues. The CDR3 coding sequence is TGTGCCAGCAGCCCCACGACTAGCGCGAACACCGGGGAGCTGTTTTTT. Its protein is CASSPTTSANTGELFF. The full variable domain, in which reference TRBV28 and TRBJ2-2 provide the parts outside the CDR3, is DVKVTQSSRYLVKRTGEKVFLECVQDMDHENMFWYRQDPGLGLRLIYFSYDVKMKEKGDIPEGYSVSREKKERFSLILESASTNQTSMYLCASSPTTSANTGELFFGEGSRLTVL.

This rearrangement joins TRBV19 to TRBJ2-1; TRBD2 matches at 8 bases. With V trimmed by 5 bases and J by 2 bases, 8 bases remained unmatched. CDR3 length equals 16 residues. Germline V gives CDR1 LNHDA, CDR2 SQIVND (reference sequence). CDR3 residues: CASSYERELTYNEQFF. The CDR3 nucleotides read TGTGCCAGTAGTTACGAGCGGGAGCTGACCTACAATGAGCAGTTCTTC.

The rearrangement uses TRBV5-1 and TRBJ1-2; TRBD1 matches at 8 bases. Germline assignment: CDR1 SGHRS and CDR2 YFSETQ. The CDR3 loop spans 18 amino acids. The ends lost 4 bases at V and 0 bases at J; junction bases unmatched: 14. CDR3 sequence reads: CASSGTPGQVSSNYGYTF. CDR3 nucleotide sequence: TGCGCCAGCAGCGGAACTCCGGGACAGGTATCATCTAACTATGGCTACACCTTC. The variable domain in full, completed from reference TRBV5-1 and TRBJ1-2, reads KAGVTQTPRYLIKTRGQQVTLSCSPISGHRSVSWYQQTPGQGLQFLFEYFSETQRNKGNFPGRFSGRQFSNSRSEMNVSTLELGDSALYLCASSGTPGQVSSNYGYTFGSGTRLTVV.

J is TRBJ2-3 and V is TRBV9; 11 positions agree with TRBD2. With V trimmed by 3 bases and J by 0 bases, 6 bases remained unmatched. The CDR3 loop spans 17 amino acids. CDR1 is SGDLS, CDR2 YYNGEE, per germline. The CDR3 sequence: CASSASRLAGSTDTQYF. Written as DNA, the CDR3 is TGTGCCAGCAGCGCAAGCCGACTAGCGGGGAGCACAGATACGCAGTATTTT.

The CDR3 DNA reads as TGTGCCAGCAGAATTAGCTACGAGCAGTACTTC. Residues: CASRISYEQYF. This chain joins TRBV6-5 and TRBJ2-7; D gene uncertain. Germline-derived CDR1 and CDR2 are MNHEY and SVGAGI. This CDR3 region has 11 residues. With 6 bases removed from V and 3 bases from J, the gap between germline ends came to 6 bases.

The gene calls are TRBV27 and TRBJ2-7; D is undetermined. This CDR3 region has 15 residues. Germline loops: CDR1 MNHEY, CDR2 SMNVEV (reference sequence). Between the trimmed V and J ends, which lost 5 bases and 0 bases, there was a span of 14 bases. CDR3 nucleotides: TGTGCCAGCAGTCCCCGGCCGACAAGCTCCTACGAGCAGTACTTC. This encodes CASSPRPTSSYEQYF.

This clone has more than one count but fewer than ten. This chain connects TRBV19 to TRBJ1-2; D remains ambiguous. V lost 6 bases to trimming and J lost 5 bases, with 13 bases between them. Per the germline V gene, CDR1 is LNHDA and CDR2 is SQIVND (reference sequence). The CDR3 has 13 residues. The CDR3 spells CASSIEAWYGYTF. The CDR3 DNA sequence: TGTGCCAGTAGCATCGAGGCATGGTATGGCTACACCTTC.

This clone was seen a handful of times. This chain joins TRBV4-1 and TRBJ1-1; D is ambiguous. Germline CDR1 MGHRA, CDR2 YSYEKL. The ends were cut back, 1 base at V and 0 bases at J, with 6 bases in the middle. The CDR3 sequence is 14 residues long. This CDR3 reads CASSQVAMNTEAFF. In DNA form, the CDR3 reads TGCGCCAGCAGCCAAGTGGCAATGAACACTGAAGCTTTCTTT.

CDR3 protein: CASTLWGGRTETQYF. CDR3 DNA sequence: TGTGCCAGCACCCTCTGGGGCGGGAGAACGGAGACCCAGTACTTC. The chain has TRBV5-4 and TRBJ2-5, with TRBD2 matching 7 bases. V lost 6 bases, J lost 5 bases, and 13 bases stayed unmatched. This CDR3 region has 15 residues. Germline lookup yields CDR1 SGHNT and CDR2 YYREEE (reference sequence).

The chain has TRBV18 and TRBJ1-5, with TRBD1 matching over 9 bases. The CDR3 is 16 residues long. V lost 4 bases and J lost 4; bases outside the gene matches: 8. The germline CDR1 and CDR2 sequences are KGHSH and LQKENI. The CDR3 DNA sequence: TGTGCCAGCTCACATCCGACAGGGGGGATAAATCAGCCCCAGCATTTT. This gives the protein CASSHPTGGINQPQHF.

The chain is built from TRBV20-1 and TRBJ1-1, with a tentative D call TRBD1 (6 bases). Trimming took off 3 bases at V and 8 bases at J, with 10 bases between the two ends. Per germline, CDR1 DFQATT and CDR2 SNEGSKA (reference sequence). This CDR3 is built from 11 residues. The CDR3 DNA reads as TGCAGTGCTAGGGACAGCTTAGAAGCTTTCTTT. It specifies CSARDSLEAFF.

The chain has TRBV2 and TRBJ2-1; D is unresolved. The CDR3 has 13 amino acids. Germline-derived CDR1 and CDR2 are SNHLY and FYNNEI. Trimming removed 3 bases from V and 7 bases from J, with 10 bases in between. DNA of the CDR3: TGTGCCAGCAGTGACTCCCCCCCTAATGAGCAGTTCTTC. This translates into CASSDSPPNEQFF.